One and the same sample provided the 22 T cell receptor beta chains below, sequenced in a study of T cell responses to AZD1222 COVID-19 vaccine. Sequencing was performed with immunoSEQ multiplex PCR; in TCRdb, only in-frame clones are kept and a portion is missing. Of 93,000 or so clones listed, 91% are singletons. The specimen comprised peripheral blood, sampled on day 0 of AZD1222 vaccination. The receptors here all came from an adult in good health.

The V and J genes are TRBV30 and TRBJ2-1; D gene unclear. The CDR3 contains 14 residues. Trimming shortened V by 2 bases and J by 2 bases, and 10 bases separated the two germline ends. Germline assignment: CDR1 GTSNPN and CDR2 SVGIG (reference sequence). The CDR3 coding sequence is TGTGCCTGGAGTCTGGCGGCCCCCTACAATGAGCAGTTCTTC. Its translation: CAWSLAAPYNEQFF.

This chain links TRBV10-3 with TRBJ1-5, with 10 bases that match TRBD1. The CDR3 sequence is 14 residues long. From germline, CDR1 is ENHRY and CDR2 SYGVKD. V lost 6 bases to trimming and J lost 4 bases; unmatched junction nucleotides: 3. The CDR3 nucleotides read TGTGCCATCAGCCCGGGACAGGGGAATCAGCCCCAGCATTTT. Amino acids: CAISPGQGNQPQHF.

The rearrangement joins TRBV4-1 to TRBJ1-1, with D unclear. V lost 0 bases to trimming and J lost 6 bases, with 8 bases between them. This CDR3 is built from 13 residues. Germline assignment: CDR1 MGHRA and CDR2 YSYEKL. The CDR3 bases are TGCGCCAGCAGCCAAGACAGTTGGGCTGAAGCTTTCTTT. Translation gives CASSQDSWAEAFF.

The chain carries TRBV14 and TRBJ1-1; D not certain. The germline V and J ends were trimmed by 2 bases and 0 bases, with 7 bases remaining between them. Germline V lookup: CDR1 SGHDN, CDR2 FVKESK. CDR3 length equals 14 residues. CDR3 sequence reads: CASSQTPVNTEAFF. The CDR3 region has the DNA TGTGCCAGCAGCCAAACTCCGGTGAACACTGAAGCTTTCTTT.

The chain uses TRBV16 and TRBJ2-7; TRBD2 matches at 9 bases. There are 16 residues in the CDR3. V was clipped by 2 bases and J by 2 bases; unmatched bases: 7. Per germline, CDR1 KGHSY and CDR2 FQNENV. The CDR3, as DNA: TGTGCCAGCAGCCAAGGGCTAGCGGGATTAACCTACGAGCAGTACTTC. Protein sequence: CASSQGLAGLTYEQYF. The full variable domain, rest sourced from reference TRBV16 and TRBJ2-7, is GEEVAQTPKHLVRGEGQKAKLYCAPIKGHSYVFWYQQVLKNEFKFLISFQNENVFDETGMPKERFSAKCLPNSPCSLEIQATKLEDSAVYFCASSQGLAGLTYEQYFGPGTRLTVT.

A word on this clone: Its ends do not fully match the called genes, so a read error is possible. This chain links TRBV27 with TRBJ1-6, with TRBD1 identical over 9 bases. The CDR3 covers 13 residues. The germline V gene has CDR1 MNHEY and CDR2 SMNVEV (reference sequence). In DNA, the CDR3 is TGTGCCAGCAGTTTCGCCTCAGGTTGGGACAGGGTTTTT. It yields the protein CASSFASGWDRVF.

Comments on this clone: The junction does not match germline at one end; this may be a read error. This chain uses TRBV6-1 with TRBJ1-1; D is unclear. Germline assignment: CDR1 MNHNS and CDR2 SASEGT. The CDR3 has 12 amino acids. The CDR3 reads CASSEANTEAFF. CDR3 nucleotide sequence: TGTGCCAGCAGCGAAGCGAACACTGAAGCTTTCTTT.

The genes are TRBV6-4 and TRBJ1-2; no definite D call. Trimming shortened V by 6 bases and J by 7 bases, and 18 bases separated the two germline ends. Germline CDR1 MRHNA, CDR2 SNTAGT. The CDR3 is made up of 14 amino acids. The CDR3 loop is CASRGGGGFGGYTF. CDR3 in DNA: TGTGCCAGCAGGGGCGGAGGCGGCTTTGGTGGCTACACCTTC.

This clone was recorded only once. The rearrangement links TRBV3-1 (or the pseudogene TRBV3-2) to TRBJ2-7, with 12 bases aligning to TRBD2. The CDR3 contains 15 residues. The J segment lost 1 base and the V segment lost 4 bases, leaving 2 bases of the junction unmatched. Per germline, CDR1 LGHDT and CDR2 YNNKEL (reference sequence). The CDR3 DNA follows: TGTGCCAGCAGCCCGACTAGCGGGAGTTCCTACGAGCAGTACTTC. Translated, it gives CASSPTSGSSYEQYF.

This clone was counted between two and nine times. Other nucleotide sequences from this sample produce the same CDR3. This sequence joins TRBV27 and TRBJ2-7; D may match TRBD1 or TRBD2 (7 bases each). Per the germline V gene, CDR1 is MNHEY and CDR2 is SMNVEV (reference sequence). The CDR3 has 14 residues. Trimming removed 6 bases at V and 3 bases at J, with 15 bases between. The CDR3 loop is CASRRGGGFYEQYF. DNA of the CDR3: TGTGCCAGCAGAAGGGGAGGGGGCTTCTACGAGCAGTACTTC.

This chain's CDR3 is CASSPQAGLREKLFF. The CDR3 DNA reads as TGTGCCAGCAGCCCCCAGGCAGGGCTTAGAGAAAAACTGTTTTTT. The rearrangement joins TRBV11-2 to TRBJ1-4; possible D gene TRBD1, 5 bases. The germline gives CDR1 SGHAT, CDR2 FQNNGV. Deletions cut 5 bases from V and 8 bases from J, with 18 bases between. The CDR3 consists of 15 residues.

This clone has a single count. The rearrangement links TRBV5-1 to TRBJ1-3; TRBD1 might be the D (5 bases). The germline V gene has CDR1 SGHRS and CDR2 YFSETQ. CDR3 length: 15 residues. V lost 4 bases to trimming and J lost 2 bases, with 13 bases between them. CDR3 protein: CASSDRGETGNTIYF. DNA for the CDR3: TGCGCCAGCAGCGACCGAGGGGAGACTGGAAACACCATATATTTT.

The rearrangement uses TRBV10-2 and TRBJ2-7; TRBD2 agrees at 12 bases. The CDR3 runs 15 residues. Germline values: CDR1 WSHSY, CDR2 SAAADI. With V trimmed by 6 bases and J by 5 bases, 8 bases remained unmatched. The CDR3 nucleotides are TGCGCCAGCAGAAAGACTAGCGGGAGACAAGACGAGCAGTACTTC. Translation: CASRKTSGRQDEQYF.

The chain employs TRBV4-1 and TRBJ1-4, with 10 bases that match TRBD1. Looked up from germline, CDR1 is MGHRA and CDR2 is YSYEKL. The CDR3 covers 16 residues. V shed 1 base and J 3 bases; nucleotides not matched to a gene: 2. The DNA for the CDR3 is TGCGCCAGCAGCCAAGTCGGGACAGGGGCTAATGAAAAACTGTTTTTT. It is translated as CASSQVGTGANEKLFF.

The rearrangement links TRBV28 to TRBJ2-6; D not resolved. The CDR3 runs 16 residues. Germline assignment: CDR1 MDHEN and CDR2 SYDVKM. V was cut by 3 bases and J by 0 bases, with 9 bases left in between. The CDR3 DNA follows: TGTGCCAGCAGTTTGGCCGATTTCTCTGGGGCCAACGTCCTGACTTTC. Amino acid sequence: CASSLADFSGANVLTF.

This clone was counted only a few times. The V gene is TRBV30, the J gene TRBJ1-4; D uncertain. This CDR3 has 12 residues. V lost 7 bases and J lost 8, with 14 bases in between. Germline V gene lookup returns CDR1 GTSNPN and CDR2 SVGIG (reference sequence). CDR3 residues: CASDVSGEKLFF. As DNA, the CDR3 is TGTGCCTCGGACGTCTCCGGGGAAAAACTGTTTTTT.

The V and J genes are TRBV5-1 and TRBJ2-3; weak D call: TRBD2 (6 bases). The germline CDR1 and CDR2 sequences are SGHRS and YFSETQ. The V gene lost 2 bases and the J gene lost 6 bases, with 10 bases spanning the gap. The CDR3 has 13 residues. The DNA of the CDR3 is TGCGCCAGCAGCTTCGGGGGTGGGGATACGCAGTATTTT. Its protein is CASSFGGGDTQYF.

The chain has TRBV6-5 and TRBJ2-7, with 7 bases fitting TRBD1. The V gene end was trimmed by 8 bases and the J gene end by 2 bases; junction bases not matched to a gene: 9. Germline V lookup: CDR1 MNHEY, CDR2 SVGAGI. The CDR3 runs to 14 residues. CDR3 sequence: CASSPRGTTYEQYF. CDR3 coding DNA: TGTGCCAGCTCCCCCAGGGGGACGACCTACGAGCAGTACTTC.

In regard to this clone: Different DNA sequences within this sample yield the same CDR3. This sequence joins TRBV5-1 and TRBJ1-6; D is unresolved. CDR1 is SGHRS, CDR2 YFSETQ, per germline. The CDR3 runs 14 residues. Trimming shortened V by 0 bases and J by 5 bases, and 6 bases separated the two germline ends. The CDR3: CASSLEGNNSPLHF. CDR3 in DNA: TGCGCCAGCAGCTTGGAGGGAAATAATTCACCCCTCCACTTT.

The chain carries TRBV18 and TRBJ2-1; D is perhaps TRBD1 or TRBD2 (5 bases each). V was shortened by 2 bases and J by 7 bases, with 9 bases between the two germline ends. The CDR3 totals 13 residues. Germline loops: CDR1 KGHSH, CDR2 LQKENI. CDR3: CASSPSRGNEQFF. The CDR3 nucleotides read TGTGCCAGCTCACCATCGAGGGGAAATGAGCAGTTCTTC.

The CDR3 DNA reads as TGTGCCAGCAGCCTCACCGGGGGGAGGCAGTACTTC. Protein: CASSLTGGRQYF. V and J are TRBV3-1 (or the pseudogene TRBV3-2) and TRBJ2-7; 7 positions match TRBD2. The CDR3 has 12 residues. Trimming cost V 4 bases and J 9 bases; bases outside gene matches: 6. CDR1 and CDR2 (germline): LGHDT, YNNKEL (reference sequence).

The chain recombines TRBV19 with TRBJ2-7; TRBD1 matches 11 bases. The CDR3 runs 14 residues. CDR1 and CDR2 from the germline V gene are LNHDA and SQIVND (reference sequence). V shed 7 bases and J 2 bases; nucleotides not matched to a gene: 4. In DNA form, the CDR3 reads TGTGCCAGTAACCCGGGACAGGGGGCCTACGAGCAGTACTTC. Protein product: CASNPGQGAYEQYF.